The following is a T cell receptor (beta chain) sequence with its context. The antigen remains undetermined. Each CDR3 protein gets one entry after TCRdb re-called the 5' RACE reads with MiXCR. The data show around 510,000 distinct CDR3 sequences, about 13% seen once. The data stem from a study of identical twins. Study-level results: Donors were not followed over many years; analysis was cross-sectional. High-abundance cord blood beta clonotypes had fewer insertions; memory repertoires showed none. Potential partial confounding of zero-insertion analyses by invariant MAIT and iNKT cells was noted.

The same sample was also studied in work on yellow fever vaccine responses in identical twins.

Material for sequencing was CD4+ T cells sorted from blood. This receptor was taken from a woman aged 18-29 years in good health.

The CDR3 protein is CASSHYPGTGGYYGYTF. CDR3 sequence (DNA): TGTGCCAGCAGCCACTACCCGGGGACAGGGGGGTACTATGGCTACACCTTC. V is TRBV11-2 and J is TRBJ1-2, with 11 bases fitting TRBD1. Germline CDR1 reads SGHAT; CDR2 reads FQNNGV. The CDR3 length is 17 residues. The trim removed 5 bases at V and 3 bases at J, leaving 11 bases unmatched.